The entry below gives a single T cell receptor beta chain sequence along with its context. What it binds is not known. CDR1 is SEHNR, CDR2 FQNEAQ, per germline (reference sequence). The CDR3 contains 16 residues. The method, 5' RACE with UMI labels, was used to prepare the TRB cDNA libraries. TCRdb reprocessed the 5' RACE reads and keeps a single row for each CDR3 protein, giving no DNA. Here the sample table reports some 64,000 distinct CDR3 sequences. The sample is drawn from a study of CXCR3-negative and CXCR3-positive naive CD8 T cells. Overall study results and limits: For CXCR3-positive naive cells, TRB CDR3s were more hydrophobic than those of CXCR3-negative naive cells.

This chain connects TRBV7-9 to TRBJ2-4; TCRdb's assignment of TRBD1 cannot be checked, as there is no DNA. The clonotype was recovered from a human donor in good health. Some clones in this sample may be carry-over from other donors' samples. The source material was naive CXCR3+ CD8+ T cells from blood. Sample subset: CD45RO-CCR7+CD27+CD95- naive CD8+ T cells expressing CXCR3 (TNR3+). The CDR3: CASSLGTGQEKNIQYF.